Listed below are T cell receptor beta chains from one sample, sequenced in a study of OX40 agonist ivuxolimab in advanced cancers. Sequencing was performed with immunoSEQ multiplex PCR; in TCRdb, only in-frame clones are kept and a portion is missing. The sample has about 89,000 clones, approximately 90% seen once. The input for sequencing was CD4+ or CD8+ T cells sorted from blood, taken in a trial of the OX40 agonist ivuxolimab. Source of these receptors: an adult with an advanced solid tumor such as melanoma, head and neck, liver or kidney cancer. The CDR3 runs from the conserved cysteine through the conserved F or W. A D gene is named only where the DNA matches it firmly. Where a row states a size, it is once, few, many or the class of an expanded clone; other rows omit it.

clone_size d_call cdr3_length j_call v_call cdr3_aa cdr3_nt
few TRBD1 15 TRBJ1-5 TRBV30 CAWSPPDRVGQPQHF TGTGCCTGGAGTCCTCCAGACAGGGTTGGACAGCCCCAGCATTTT
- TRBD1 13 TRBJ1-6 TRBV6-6 CASTGQTNSPLHF TGTGCCAGCACGGGACAGACTAATTCACCCCTCCACTTT
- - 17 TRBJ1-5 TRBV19 CASSIGARGQGNQPQHF TGTGCCAGTAGTATAGGGGCAAGGGGCCAGGGCAATCAGCCCCAGCATTTT
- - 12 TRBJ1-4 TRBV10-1 CATEEFGTKLFF TGCGCCACAGAGGAATTTGGGACAAAACTGTTTTTT
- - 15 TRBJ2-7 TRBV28 CASSTPTGSSYEQYF TGTGCCAGCAGTACCCCGACGGGAAGCTCCTACGAGCAGTACTTC
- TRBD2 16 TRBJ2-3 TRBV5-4 CASSTRTSGGADTQYF TGTGCCAGCAGCACAAGGACTAGCGGGGGGGCGGATACGCAGTATTTT
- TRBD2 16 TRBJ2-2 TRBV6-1 CASSAPAGGNTGELFF TGTGCCAGCAGTGCTCCCGCGGGGGGGAACACCGGGGAGCTGTTTTTT
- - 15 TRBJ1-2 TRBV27 CASSLVGNPSYGYTF TGTGCCAGCAGTTTGGTTGGGAACCCAAGCTATGGCTACACCTTC
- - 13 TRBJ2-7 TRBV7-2 CASSLNREGEQYF TGTGCCAGCAGCTTAAACAGGGAAGGCGAGCAGTACTTC
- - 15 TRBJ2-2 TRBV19 CASSLGAQGAGELFF TGTGCCAGTAGTCTGGGGGCACAGGGTGCCGGGGAGCTGTTTTTT
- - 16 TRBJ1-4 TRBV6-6 CASNSLGVGYNEKLFF TGTGCCAGCAACTCCTTAGGGGTTGGTTATAATGAAAAACTGTTTTTT
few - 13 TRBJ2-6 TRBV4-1 CASRLSGANVLTF TGCGCCAGCCGTCTCTCTGGGGCCAACGTCCTGACTTTC
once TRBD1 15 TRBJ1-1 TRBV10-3 CATVEGAVTNTEAFF TGTGCCACGGTAGAGGGGGCTGTAACGAACACTGAAGCTTTCTTT
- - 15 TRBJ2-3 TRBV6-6 CASSYLTPGSDTQYF TGTGCCAGCAGTTACCTCACGCCGGGATCAGATACGCAGTATTTT
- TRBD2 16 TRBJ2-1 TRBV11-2 CASSLAGGLRNNEQFF TGTGCCAGCAGCTTAGCGGGGGGATTAAGGAACAATGAGCAGTTCTTC
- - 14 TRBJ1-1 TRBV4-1 CASSQDYFGSEAFF TGCGCCAGCAGCCAAGATTACTTTGGGAGCGAAGCTTTCTTT
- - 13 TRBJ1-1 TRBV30 CAWSGQPNTEAFF TGTGCCTGGAGTGGACAGCCGAACACTGAAGCTTTCTTT
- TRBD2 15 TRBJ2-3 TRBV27 CASSLGTINTDTQYF TGTGCCAGCAGTTTAGGGACTATTAACACAGATACGCAGTATTTT
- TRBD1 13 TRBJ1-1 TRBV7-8 CASSSYRGTEAFF TGTGCCAGCAGCTCGTACAGGGGTACTGAAGCTTTCTTT
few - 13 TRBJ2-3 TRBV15 CATSKPQGWAQYF TGTGCCACCAGCAAACCTCAGGGTTGGGCGCAGTATTTT
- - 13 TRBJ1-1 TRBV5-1 CASSLVGATEAFF TGCGCCAGCAGCTTGGTCGGGGCCACTGAAGCTTTCTTT
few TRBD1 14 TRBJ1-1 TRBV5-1 CASSLKGADTEAFF TGCGCCAGCAGCTTGAAGGGGGCGGACACTGAAGCTTTCTTT
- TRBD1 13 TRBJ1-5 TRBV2 CASQGQPNQPQHF TGTGCCAGCCAGGGACAGCCCAATCAGCCCCAGCATTTT
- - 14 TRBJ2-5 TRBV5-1 CASSEPGVGETQYF TGCGCCAGCAGCGAACCAGGGGTGGGGGAGACCCAGTACTTC
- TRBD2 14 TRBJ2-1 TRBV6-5 CASSYSIREGQQFF TGTGCCAGCAGTTACTCGATCAGGGAGGGGCAGCAGTTCTTC
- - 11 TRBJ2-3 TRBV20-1 CSAGGTDTQYF TGCAGTGCTGGGGGCACAGATACGCAGTATTTT
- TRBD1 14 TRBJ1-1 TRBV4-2 CASSQNRGLTEAFF TGTGCCAGCAGCCAAAACAGGGGGCTGACTGAAGCTTTCTTT
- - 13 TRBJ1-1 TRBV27 CASSLWGNAEAFF TGTGCCAGCAGTTTATGGGGGAACGCTGAAGCTTTCTTT
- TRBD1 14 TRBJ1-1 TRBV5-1 CASSEGTANTEAFF TGCGCCAGCAGCGAAGGGACAGCTAACACTGAAGCTTTCTTT
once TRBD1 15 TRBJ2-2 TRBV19 CASTLDRVPTGELFF TGTGCCAGTACCCTGGACAGGGTCCCAACCGGGGAGCTGTTTTTT
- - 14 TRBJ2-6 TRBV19 CASSTDTGANVLTF TGTGCCAGTAGTACCGATACTGGGGCCAACGTCCTGACTTTC
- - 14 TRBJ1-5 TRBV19 CASSTQSYNQPQHF TGTGCCAGTAGTACTCAGTCTTACAATCAGCCCCAGCATTTT
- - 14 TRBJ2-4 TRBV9 CASSEGRGNNIQYF TGTGCCAGCTCTGAAGGGCGCGGGAATAACATTCAGTACTTC
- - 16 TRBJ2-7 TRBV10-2 CASSGTGRGNSYEQYF TGCGCCAGCAGTGGAACCGGCAGGGGCAATTCCTACGAGCAGTACTTC
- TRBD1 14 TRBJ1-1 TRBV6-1 CASTLDRGLTEAFF TGTGCCAGCACCTTGGACAGGGGGCTCACTGAAGCTTTCTTT
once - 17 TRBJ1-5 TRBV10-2 CASSDDPLGQENQPQHF TGCGCCAGCAGTGATGATCCGTTAGGACAAGAGAATCAGCCCCAGCATTTT
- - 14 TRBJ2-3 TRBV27 CASSLPARTDTQYF TGTGCCAGCAGTTTGCCGGCCCGAACAGATACGCAGTATTTT
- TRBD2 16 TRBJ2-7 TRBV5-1 CASSLDSGGSSYEQYF TGCGCCAGCAGCTTGGACAGCGGGGGGTCCTCCTACGAGCAGTACTTC
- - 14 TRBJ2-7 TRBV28 CASTSNLGTYEQYF TGTGCCAGCACGAGTAATCTGGGGACCTACGAGCAGTACTTC
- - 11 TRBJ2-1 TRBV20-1 CRGAENNEQFF TGCAGGGGAGCAGAAAACAATGAGCAGTTCTTC